A selection of T cell receptor beta chains follows, all from one sample in a study of T cell responses to AZD1222 COVID-19 vaccine. Assay used: immunoSEQ multiplex PCR; TCRdb lists only in-frame clones, some missing. Here the sample spans fewer than 150,000 clones, around 90% being singletons. The material sequenced was peripheral blood, taken 28 days after the second AZD1222 dose. These receptor sequences come from an adult who received the AZD1222 COVID-19 vaccine. Both conserved end residues are part of each CDR3. The D gene is left open where the match is weak. Part of the rows lack a size; the others show once, few, many or a class for expanded clones.

v_call	j_call	clone_size	d_call	cdr3_length	cdr3_nt	cdr3_aa
TRBV21-1	TRBJ1-5	.	.	13	TGTGCCAGCACTCGTCGGAGCAATCAGCCCCAGCATTTT	CASTRRSNQPQHF
TRBV4-2	TRBJ1-1	.	.	14	TGTGCCAGCAGCCGCGCAGGAGGGGGCACTGAAGCTTTCTTT	CASSRAGGGTEAFF
TRBV5-6	TRBJ2-6	few	.	17	TGTGCCAGCAGCTCCAGGGTACTCGTTTCCGGGGCCAACGTCCTGACTTTC	CASSSRVLVSGANVLTF
TRBV4-3	TRBJ1-1	.	TRBD1	14	TGCGCCAGCAGCCCCCGACAGGGTAACACTGAAGCTTTCTTT	CASSPRQGNTEAFF
TRBV28	TRBJ1-2	few	.	12	TGTGCCAGCAGTTTACGCCTCTATGGCTACACCTTC	CASSLRLYGYTF
TRBV5-4	TRBJ2-2	few	.	15	TGTGCCAGCAGCTTGGCGGGGGACGACACCGGGGAGCTGTTTTTT	CASSLAGDDTGELFF
TRBV15	TRBJ2-7	.	TRBD2	15	TGTGCCACCAGCAGAGAACTAGCGGCACCTAAGGAGCAGTACTTC	CATSRELAAPKEQYF
TRBV15	TRBJ1-5	.	TRBD1	17	TGTGCCAGGGGTAAGACAGGGGGCAGCAATAGCAATCAGCCCCAGCATTTT	CARGKTGGSNSNQPQHF
TRBV30	TRBJ2-4	.	TRBD1	11	TGTGCCTGGAGTGTGCAGGACAGGTCGTACTTC	CAWSVQDRSYF
TRBV5-4	TRBJ1-6	.	.	15	TGTGCCAGCAGCTCGGGAGTCGGTAGCGATTCACCCCTCCACTTT	CASSSGVGSDSPLHF